A selection of T cell receptor beta chains follows, all from one sample in a study of T cells after yellow fever vaccination. Each CDR3 protein gets one entry after TCRdb re-called the 5' RACE reads with MiXCR. The table lists a few hundred thousand distinct CDR3 sequences, 11% of them singletons, with more than 15% in the top ten. Sequenced material: PBMCs, taken on the day of the first yellow fever vaccination. The receptor set was obtained from a man younger than 30 who received the YFV17D yellow fever vaccine. The CDR3 runs from the conserved cysteine through the conserved F or W. Not every row has a clone size; where given, it reads once, few, many or a size class.

>few|TRBV7-8|17
CASSSQGVAGAGYEQYF
>many|TRBV5-5|14
CASSWGGIGQPQHF
>few|TRBV12-5|14
CASGPTGDLEPQHF
>-|TRBV4-1|15
CASSQVKGAGNTIYF
>-|TRBV6-2/TRBV6-3|13
CASERGLNTEAFF
>few|TRBV7-9|16
CASSEGAGLKTDTQYF
>-|TRBV7-2|15
CASSLTGTGDQPQHF
>-|TRBV6-1|16
CASSVRGAPPGNEQFF
>few|TRBV28|16
CASSSAGTGLRDTQYF
>few|TRBV5-1|14
CASSFGTGIEKLFF
>few|TRBV7-2|12
CASSFNSQPQHF
>-|TRBV4-1|16
CASSQEGTGNTGELFF
>few|TRBV7-9|17
CASSPLTSGRSTDTQYF
>many|TRBV5-1|17
CASSLLGHGGRTDTQYF
>few|TRBV12-3/TRBV12-4|13
CASSLSVGYEQFF
>few|TRBV7-9|13
CASSVGPNQPQHF
>few|TRBV5-1|16
CASSLVSAVKNYGYTF
>few|TRBV5-1|13
CASSWGQATEAFF
>few|TRBV20-1|12
CSARSHANEQYF
>-|TRBV4-3|16
CASSPSGGRYLGEQYF
>-|TRBV11-2|17
CASSLGTSGGRTDTQYF
>few|TRBV19|17
CASSLVALSSYNSPLHF
>many|TRBV11-2|15
CASSPRASGEETQYF
>-|TRBV7-2|15
CASSSPGLALYEQYF
>few|TRBV9|16
CASSAGVGAPRETQYF
>-|TRBV4-1|18
CASSQGPYDGQGGTEAFF
>many|TRBV20-1|15
CSAREDTRYNSPLHF
>-|TRBV11-2|13
CASSLDWLQPQHF
>few|TRBV15|14
CATSRAGNFYEQYF
>-|TRBV5-1|14
CASSLGRGDQPQHF
>few|TRBV5-4|15
CASSLITQGGETQYF
>few|TRBV4-1|13
CASSQENTGGYTF
>few|TRBV6-1|14
CASSQNRVTETQYF
>many|TRBV5-1|16
CASSLDGTGSGQPQHF
>few|TRBV5-4|13
CASSFGGSGELFF
>-|TRBV7-8|13
CASSFQPPGELFF
>many|TRBV20-1|13
CSARRLAGLTQYF
>many|TRBV4-1|15
CASSQAGVLSFEAFF
>-|TRBV7-6|14
CASSPGLPSETQYF
>many|TRBV6-1|19
CASSGPAGRIRSYNSPLHF
>few|TRBV7-9|16
CASSSSLGTPNYGYTF
>few|TRBV7-9|14
CASTQRGSAETQYF
>few|TRBV10-3|18
CAISGSSTGGSGNQPQHF
>-|TRBV6-1|13
CASTDYSYNEQFF
>few|TRBV12-3/TRBV12-4|14
CASSFGGRGGEQFF
>few|TRBV2|15
CASSEDSGAYNEQFF
>few|TRBV7-9|17
CASTPLTGVRNTGELFF
>-|TRBV7-2|14
CASSRGQGARGYTF
>-|TRBV5-4|15
CASRDRGRGTDTQYF
>-|TRBV14|17
CASSWLGTSRGSNEQFF
>-|TRBV6-1|18
CASTVSGTGGFGGSPLHF
>few|TRBV20-1|13
CSAKQGAGTEAFF
>few|TRBV12-3/TRBV12-4|16
CASSLGGFSYNSPLHF